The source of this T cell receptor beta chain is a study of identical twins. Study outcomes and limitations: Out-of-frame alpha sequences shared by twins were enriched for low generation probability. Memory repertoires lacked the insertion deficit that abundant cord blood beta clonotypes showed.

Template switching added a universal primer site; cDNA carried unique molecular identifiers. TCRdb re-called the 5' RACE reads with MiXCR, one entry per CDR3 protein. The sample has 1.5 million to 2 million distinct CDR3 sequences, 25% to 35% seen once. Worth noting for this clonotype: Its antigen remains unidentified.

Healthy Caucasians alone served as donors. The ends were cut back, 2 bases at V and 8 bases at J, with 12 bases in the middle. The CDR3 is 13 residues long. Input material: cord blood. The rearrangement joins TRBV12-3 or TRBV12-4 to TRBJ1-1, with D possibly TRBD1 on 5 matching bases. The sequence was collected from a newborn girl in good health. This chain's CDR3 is CASSLSGTHEAFF. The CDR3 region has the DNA TGTGCCAGCAGTTTAAGTGGGACCCACGAAGCTTTCTTT.